Given below is one T cell receptor beta chain in context. Only a few counts were recorded for this clone. Its antigen specificity is not known. Base qualities are not at hand, and no much larger clone is one base apart. These data come from a study of radiation and T cells in renal cell carcinoma (dated by TCRdb to about 2020). Study-wide context: Samples were obtained from a clinical trial, in which 15 Gy stereotactic body radiation therapy was delivered to primary renal cell carcinomas and nephrectomy was performed 4 weeks later. TCR beta sequencing covered 50 to 55 samples in total, comprising around 26 tumors and about 27 peripheral blood samples. In the 53 samples combined, fewer than 5 million unique CDR3 nucleotide sequences were found, encoding roughly 3,000,000 unique CDR3 amino acid sequences.

TCR beta libraries were generated from genomic DNA with the immunoSEQ kit, following the manufacturer's recommendations. To prepare libraries, a first multiplex PCR with proprietary primers was run, followed by a second PCR that added unique barcodes, and a bead cleanup was done after each round. Each sample batch included a kit-provided positive control reaction and a negative control reaction. The final libraries underwent checking on an Agilent 4200 TapeStation D1000 ScreenTape, volumetric pooling, and quantification by qPCR. Sequencing ran on an Illumina NextSeq500 with a MidOutput 150-cycle cartridge, using 156 Read1 and 15 Index1 cycles with kit custom primers. The pooled library was loaded at 0.9 to 1 pM with an approximately 22% PhiX control spike-in. In the source study's methods: The vendor-processed data were analyzed in R, and a clonotype was defined as all T cells that share the same CDR3 nucleotide sequence. In the clone abundance analyses, frequencies were normalized to the 10,000 most abundant clones in each sample. Before analysis, public T cell clones were removed, and these numbered fewer than five per sample on average. Tumor-enriched and baseline blood-enriched clonotypes were defined by at least a 32-fold difference in abundance between compartments. A beta-binomial differential abundance model was used to identify clonotypes that were expanded or contracted between blood time points. Similarity between tumor and blood repertoires was quantified using the Baroni-Urbani and Buser coefficient, and groups were compared with two-tailed Wilcoxon tests in R. TCRdb limited this immuneACCESS table to in-frame rearrangements with V and J called. A share of clones is missing; checked studies link under half to unresolved V genes, and the rest is unexplained. V, J and clone size are taken as reported in that table, and D and trimming were inferred from the DNA itself. This sample gives roughly 150,000 clones in total; roughly nine tenths of them show up just once. The ten largest clonotypes hold around 4.4% of the sample.

The time point label, read with the paper, signifies: baseline pretreatment blood. Interpreted using the paper, the treatment or condition label stands for: 15 Gy SBRT to primary tumor, nephrectomy 4 weeks later. Serial peripheral blood from radiation-treated patients was sampled at baseline, 2 weeks and 4 weeks after SBRT to track tumor-enriched clonotypes. Every patient's renal cell carcinoma showed clear cell pathology. Genomic DNA for TCR sequencing was prepared using the QIAamp DNA Blood Mini Kit (Qiagen). Only samples passing all quality control checks were included in the analyses. The research as a whole found: Because no pretreatment tumor biopsies were available, whether clonotypes were present in the tumor at baseline could not be determined. The single-armed trial design could not address effects of radiation dose or scheduling on the TCR repertoire. Tracking of blood repertoire dynamics stopped at approximately four weeks after treatment, with no follow-up past that point. An increase in top tumor clonotypes in blood was observed from baseline to 2 weeks post-radiation, followed by contraction by 4 weeks, which was taken to suggest transient expansion of tumor-resident clones.

Here the sequenced sample was blood, taken from a patient whose treatment included radiotherapy and nephrectomy. This TCR came from a woman in her seventies with renal cell carcinoma.

The CDR3: CASSSQGNTEAFF. DNA sequence: TGTGCCAGCTCATCCCAGGGGAACACTGAAGCTTTCTTT. The V gene is TRBV18 and the J gene is TRBJ1-1; TRBD1 is perhaps the D gene, given 5 matching bases. Taken from cysteine to phenylalanine, the CDR3 has 13 residues. Here the CDR3 DNA is all that survives: 39 bases in frame from base 1. CDR1 and CDR2, per the germline V gene, are KGHSH and LQKENI. V is cut by 5 bases and J by 1 base, and the space between the germline ends is 8 bases.